This T cell receptor (beta chain) was identified in a study of CD4+ T cells in melanoma. General study results and limits: A reported correlation linked neoantigen-specific CD4+ T cells to CD8+, macrophage and B cell function. Neoantigen-specific CD4+ T cells in melanoma reportedly had diverse differentiation states.

This CDR3 has 17 amino acids. The V gene end was trimmed by 4 bases and the J gene end by 0 bases; junction bases not matched to a gene: 9. The V gene's germline CDR1 is SGDLS and CDR2 YYNGEE. The data were produced by immunoSEQ multiplex PCR, yet TCRdb's version contains in-frame clones alone and is incomplete. The table includes around 100,000 clones, around 92% detected once. As to this clone: Its antigen is still unknown.

The sequencing sample was made of peripheral blood. The chain uses TRBV9 and TRBJ2-5; the match to TRBD2 covers 10 bases. The receptor was isolated from a human donor with melanoma. CDR3 sequence (DNA): TGTGCCAGCAGCCGGGGGCGGACTAGCGGCCACCAAGAGACCCAGTACTTC. Protein: CASSRGRTSGHQETQYF. The whole variable domain, filled in from reference TRBV9 and TRBJ2-5, reads DSGVTQTPKHLITATGQRVTLRCSPRSGDLSVYWYQQSLDQGLQFLIQYYNGEERAKGNILERFSAQQFPDLHSELNLSSLELGDSALYFCASSRGRTSGHQETQYFGPGTRLLVL.